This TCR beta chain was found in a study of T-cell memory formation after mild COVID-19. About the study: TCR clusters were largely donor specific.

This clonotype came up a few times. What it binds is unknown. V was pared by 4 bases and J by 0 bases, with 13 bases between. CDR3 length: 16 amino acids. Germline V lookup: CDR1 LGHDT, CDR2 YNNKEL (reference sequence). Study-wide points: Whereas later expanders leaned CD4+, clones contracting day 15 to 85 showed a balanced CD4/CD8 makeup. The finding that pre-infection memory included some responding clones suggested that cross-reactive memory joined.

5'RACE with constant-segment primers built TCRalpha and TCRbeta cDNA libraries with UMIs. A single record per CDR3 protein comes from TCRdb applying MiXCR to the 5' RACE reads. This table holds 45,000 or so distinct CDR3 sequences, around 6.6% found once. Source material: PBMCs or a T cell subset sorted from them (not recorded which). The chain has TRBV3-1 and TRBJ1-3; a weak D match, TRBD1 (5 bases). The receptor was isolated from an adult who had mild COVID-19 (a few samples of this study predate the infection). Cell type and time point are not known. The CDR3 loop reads CASSPPAGISGNTIYF. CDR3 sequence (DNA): TGTGCCAGCAGCCCTCCGGCAGGGATCTCTGGAAACACCATATATTTT.